A single sample is the source of the 30 T cell receptor beta chains below, sequenced in a study of T cell responses to AZD1222 COVID-19 vaccine. Produced via immunoSEQ multiplex PCR; TCRdb's table is partial and in-frame only. The sample consists of 100,000 to 150,000 clones, roughly 84% of them appearing once. This specimen was peripheral blood, taken 28 days after the second AZD1222 dose. All receptors derive from an adult who received the AZD1222 COVID-19 vaccine.

The CDR3: CASSSGTANSPLHF. Written as DNA, the CDR3 is TGTGCCAGCAGTTCCGGGACAGCCAATTCACCCCTCCACTTT. The chain carries TRBV7-2 and TRBJ1-6, with 7 bases fitting TRBD1. Germline V lookup: CDR1 SGHTA, CDR2 FQGNSA. This CDR3 is 14 amino acids long. J gave up 7 bases and V 6 bases, and 6 bases lay outside the gene matches.

The CDR3 loop is CASSQDLGGSQPQHF. The CDR3 DNA sequence: TGTGCCAGCAGCCAAGATCTTGGGGGTTCTCAGCCCCAGCATTTT. The V call is TRBV3-1 (or the pseudogene TRBV3-2), the J call TRBJ1-5; D is perhaps TRBD1 (5 bases). Deletions cut 0 bases from V and 6 bases from J, with 12 bases between. The CDR3 extends over 15 amino acids. Looked up from germline, CDR1 is LGHDT and CDR2 is YNNKEL (reference sequence).

V gene TRBV28 combines with J gene TRBJ1-4; D gene uncertain. Trimming cost V 7 bases and J 5 bases, with 11 bases left between them. Per the germline V gene, CDR1 is MDHEN and CDR2 is SYDVKM. The CDR3 sequence is 13 residues long. The CDR3 coding sequence is TGTGCCAGCATCACTAGGCCGAATGAAAAACTGTTTTTT. This codes for CASITRPNEKLFF.

This clone came up once. The V gene is TRBV13, the J gene TRBJ2-1; D possibly corresponds to TRBD2 (6 bases). CDR1 and CDR2 from the germline V gene are PRHDT and FYEKMQ (reference sequence). This CDR3 contains 17 residues. Trimming cost V 5 bases and J 4 bases, with 21 bases left between them. For the CDR3, the DNA is TGTGCCAGCAGCGGCCCCTCGGGACTCCTTTATTACAATGAGCAGTTCTTC. It is translated as CASSGPSGLLYYNEQFF.

The chain links TRBV2 to TRBJ1-1, with TRBD1 matching 7 bases. From germline, CDR1 is SNHLY and CDR2 FYNNEI. The V and J ends lost 7 bases and 1 base, in that order; junction bases with no gene match: 6. The CDR3 is made up of 14 amino acids. The CDR3 coding sequence is TGTGCCAGCACTAGGGACAGACAGAACACTGAAGCTTTCTTT. Translating it yields CASTRDRQNTEAFF. Full variable domain (remainder filled in from reference TRBV2 and TRBJ1-1): EPEVTQTPSHQVTQMGQEVILRCVPISNHLYFYWYRQILGQKVEFLVSFYNNEISEKSEIFDDQFSVERPDGSNFTLKIRSTKLEDSAMYFCASTRDRQNTEAFFGQGTRLTVV.

V gene TRBV4-3 combines with J gene TRBJ2-7; TRBD1 is a possible D gene (6 bases). The CDR3 length is 15 residues. The V gene's germline CDR1 is LGHNA and CDR2 YSLEER. The V and J ends lost 0 bases and 0 bases respectively, with 9 bases between them. The CDR3 protein is CASSQETGYSYEQYF. The CDR3 bases are TGCGCCAGCAGCCAAGAAACAGGGTACTCCTACGAGCAGTACTTC.

The V and J genes are TRBV6-4 and TRBJ1-1; D remains unclear. This CDR3 comprises 13 residues. V was pared by 5 bases and J by 2 bases, with 9 bases between. CDR1 and CDR2 (germline): MRHNA, SNTAGT. CDR3 nucleotides: TGTGCCAGCAGTTGGGGTCGTAACACTGAAGCTTTCTTT. Protein: CASSWGRNTEAFF.

The gene calls are TRBV11-2 and TRBJ2-1; either TRBD1 or TRBD2 may supply D (6 bases each). The CDR3 spans 11 residues. The V end lost 4 bases, the J end lost 13 bases, and 11 bases lay between the germline ends. Germline CDR1 SGHAT, CDR2 FQNNGV. The CDR3 DNA reads as TGTGCCAGCAGCTCTGGGGGGCAACAGTTCTTC. It specifies CASSSGGQQFF.

This sequence joins TRBV2 and TRBJ1-2; maybe TRBD1 (5 bases). CDR1 SNHLY and CDR2 FYNNEI come from the germline V gene. V was pared by 8 bases and J by 4 bases, with 11 bases between. CDR3 length: 12 residues. The CDR3 sequence: CASGATPYGYTF. Here the CDR3 DNA reads TGTGCCAGCGGGGCGACGCCCTATGGCTACACCTTC.

The rearrangement joins TRBV3-1 (or the pseudogene TRBV3-2) to TRBJ1-6; a weak D match, TRBD1 (5 bases). The V end was cut by 4 bases, the J end by 10 bases, with 11 bases between. CDR1 and CDR2 (germline): LGHDT, YNNKEL (reference sequence). This CDR3 has 13 amino acids. The CDR3 DNA follows: TGTGCCAGCAGCCGCGACAGCGAATCACCCCTCCACTTT. It codes for CASSRDSESPLHF.

CDR3 DNA: TGTGCCAGAAGCCGATACTGCTATGGCTACACCTTC. Its translation: CARSRYCYGYTF. The genes are TRBV5-3 and TRBJ1-2; D is uncertain. TRBV5-3 is labeled an ORF, and its function is uncertain. V gave up 4 bases and J gave up 4 bases, with 8 bases separating them. This CDR3 comprises 12 residues.

The rearrangement uses TRBV27 and TRBJ2-5; D remains ambiguous. V was cut by 1 base and J by 0 bases, with 9 bases left in between. Germline V gene lookup returns CDR1 MNHEY and CDR2 SMNVEV (reference sequence). The CDR3 extends over 15 amino acids. CDR3 in amino acids: CASSLYPGHQETQYF. CDR3 coding DNA: TGTGCCAGCAGTTTATATCCGGGCCACCAAGAGACCCAGTACTTC.

This clone has just a few counts. The chain carries TRBV9 and TRBJ1-4, with D tentatively TRBD1 (6 bases). The CDR3 is 14 residues long. Germline V lookup: CDR1 SGDLS, CDR2 YYNGEE. Trimming removed 0 bases at V and 8 bases at J, with 11 bases between. CDR3 protein: CASSVEGEWEKLFF. The CDR3 DNA is TGTGCCAGCAGCGTAGAGGGGGAGTGGGAAAAACTGTTTTTT.

This sequence joins TRBV5-5 and TRBJ1-4, with no clear D. The CDR3 is 14 residues long. The germline V and J ends were trimmed by 3 bases and 2 bases, with 8 bases remaining between them. Germline-derived CDR1 and CDR2 are SGHKS and YYEKEE (reference sequence). CDR3 sequence (DNA): TGTGCCAGCAGCTACGCGGGGACTAATGAAAAACTGTTTTTT. Amino acids: CASSYAGTNEKLFF.

This clone was found once. For the CDR3, the DNA is TGTGCCAGCAGCTTAGCCGGGACAGATAACTATGGCTACACCTTC. This gives the protein CASSLAGTDNYGYTF. The chain combines TRBV7-2 with TRBJ1-2; 7 bases align to TRBD1. This CDR3 spans 15 amino acids. J gave up 1 base and V 0 bases, and 2 bases lay outside the gene matches. Germline values: CDR1 SGHTA, CDR2 FQGNSA.

The J gene is TRBJ2-7, the V gene TRBV7-9, with D maybe TRBD1 (7 bases). Trimming pared 5 bases from V and 8 bases from J, leaving 16 bases between. The CDR3 totals 13 residues. Germline V gene data show CDR1 as SEHNR and CDR2 as FQNEAQ (reference sequence). The CDR3 protein is CASSPNAGGQQYF. The CDR3, as DNA: TGTGCCAGCAGCCCAAACGCAGGGGGGCAGCAGTACTTC.

The chain links TRBV21-1 to TRBJ1-5; TRBD1 is the table's D call, not checked against the DNA. TRBV21-1 is reported as a pseudogene. CDR3 length: 15 amino acids. CDR3 sequence reads: CASSKVQGNRQPQHF. The CDR3 region has the DNA TGTGCCAGCAGCAAAGTTCAGGGAAATCGGCAGCCCCAGCATTTT.

V usage is TRBV24-1 and J usage is TRBJ2-5; tentative D call: TRBD2 (7 bases). The CDR3 runs to 15 residues. V was cut by 0 bases and J by 4 bases, with 11 bases left in between. Germline V gives CDR1 KGHDR, CDR2 SFDVKD. The CDR3 region is CATSDLGGGGETQYF. CDR3 DNA: TGTGCCACCAGTGATTTGGGAGGGGGGGGAGAGACCCAGTACTTC.

The rearrangement links TRBV12-3 or TRBV12-4 to TRBJ1-3; unclear D gene. The CDR3 extends over 13 amino acids. Trimming removed 10 bases from V and 0 bases from J, with 10 bases in between. The CDR3: CANGRNSGNTIYF. CDR3 nucleotide sequence: TGTGCCAACGGACGGAACTCTGGAAACACCATATATTTT.

The chain is built from TRBV5-6 and TRBJ1-2, with 8 bases identical to TRBD1. Germline CDR1 reads SGHDT; CDR2 reads YYEEEE. The CDR3 runs to 13 residues. Germline trimming cut 1 base from V and 7 bases from J; bases unmatched to any gene: 3. Here the CDR3 DNA reads TGTGCCAGCAGCTTGCCAGGGGGCGTTGGCTACACCTTC. It translates to CASSLPGGVGYTF.

The rearrangement links TRBV19 to TRBJ2-4; no clear D. The CDR3 totals 14 residues. Germline V gives CDR1 LNHDA, CDR2 SQIVND (reference sequence). The V end was cut by 1 base, the J end by 0 bases, with 4 bases between. The CDR3 sequence: CASSIALAKNIQYF. The CDR3 nucleotides are TGTGCCAGTAGTATAGCGCTAGCCAAAAACATTCAGTACTTC. Full variable domain (missing parts from reference TRBV19 and TRBJ2-4): DGGITQSPKYLFRKEGQNVTLSCEQNLNHDAMYWYRQDPGQGLRLIYYSQIVNDFQKGDIAEGYSVSREKKESFPLTVTSAQKNPTAFYLCASSIALAKNIQYFGAGTRLSVL.

The chain is built from TRBV27 and TRBJ1-1; weak D call: TRBD1 (5 bases). The CDR3 sequence is 14 residues long. The V and J ends lost 2 bases and 6 bases respectively, with 13 bases between them. Germline lookup yields CDR1 MNHEY and CDR2 SMNVEV (reference sequence). CDR3: CASSLKSRVAEAFF. Here the CDR3 DNA reads TGTGCCAGCAGTTTAAAGTCCAGGGTGGCTGAAGCTTTCTTT.

This clone showed up just once. This rearrangement joins TRBV4-3 to TRBJ2-1; D may be TRBD2 (5 bases). CDR1 LGHNA and CDR2 YSLEER come from the germline V gene. V was trimmed by 4 bases and J by 4 bases, leaving 14 bases between them. The CDR3 is 15 amino acids. The CDR3 is CASSLSETHYNEQFF. The CDR3 nucleotides read TGCGCCAGCAGCCTTAGCGAGACGCATTACAATGAGCAGTTCTTC.

This clone was detected a few times. The rearrangement joins TRBV5-4 to TRBJ2-1; TRBD2 might be the D (6 bases). Germline V gene sequence: CDR1 SGHNT, CDR2 YYREEE (reference sequence). CDR3 length: 15 residues. V was cut by 4 bases and J by 4 bases, with 15 bases left in between. The DNA for the CDR3 is TGTGCCAGCAGCGGAGGGAGTATAGAATACAATGAGCAGTTCTTC. This translates into CASSGGSIEYNEQFF.

The chain recombines TRBV11-3 with TRBJ2-7, with a possible D match to TRBD2 (6 bases). This CDR3 comprises 18 residues. Trimming removed 3 bases from V and 3 bases from J, with 24 bases in between. Germline V lookup: CDR1 SGHNT, CDR2 YENEEA. CDR3 in amino acids: CASSFRLGTGTGDYEQYF. The DNA for the CDR3 is TGTGCCAGCAGCTTTAGGCTCGGGACCGGGACTGGTGACTACGAGCAGTACTTC.

A single count supports this clone. The genes are TRBV10-2 and TRBJ1-1; the D is unclear. V gave up 6 bases and J gave up 5 bases, with 13 bases separating them. Germline assignment: CDR1 WSHSY and CDR2 SAAADI. The CDR3 is 13 residues long. The CDR3 sequence is CASRPPPKTEAFF. CDR3 sequence (DNA): TGCGCCAGCAGACCTCCTCCGAAGACTGAAGCTTTCTTT.

The CDR3 nucleotides read TGTGCCAGCAGCTTATCGGTCACTAGCGGGGGATACGAGCAGTACTTC. Amino acids: CASSLSVTSGGYEQYF. The chain couples TRBV7-2 to TRBJ2-7, with 11 bases fitting TRBD2. The germline V gene has CDR1 SGHTA and CDR2 FQGNSA. V dropped 2 bases and J dropped 4; count of bases not matched to a gene: 7. CDR3 length: 16 amino acids.

The V and J genes are TRBV12-3 or TRBV12-4 and TRBJ1-5, with D tentatively TRBD1 (6 bases). The V and J ends lost 5 bases and 7 bases respectively, with 12 bases between them. The CDR3 totals 13 residues. The CDR3 loop is CASSARGGQPQHF. As DNA, the CDR3 is TGTGCCAGCAGTGCCAGAGGGGGACAGCCCCAGCATTTT.

The chain employs TRBV7-2 and TRBJ2-7; 7 bases are shared with TRBD1. Per germline, CDR1 SGHTA and CDR2 FQGNSA. The CDR3 is made up of 15 amino acids. The J segment lost 3 bases and the V segment lost 4 bases, leaving 9 bases of the junction unmatched. CDR3 nucleotide sequence: TGTGCCAGCAGCTCAACCGGGACAGCAAACTACGAGCAGTACTTC. Its protein product is CASSSTGTANYEQYF.

The V call is TRBV2, the J call TRBJ2-1; a possible D gene is TRBD2 (5 bases). From germline, CDR1 is SNHLY and CDR2 FYNNEI. CDR3 length equals 13 residues. Trimming shortened V by 3 bases and J by 9 bases, and 12 bases separated the two germline ends. CDR3 sequence: CASSDDGVVEQFF. In nucleotides, the CDR3 is TGTGCCAGCAGTGACGACGGGGTCGTTGAGCAGTTCTTC.